Given below is one TCR beta chain in context. The data stem from a study of CXCR3-negative and CXCR3-positive naive CD8 T cells. Study information: Overall TRB read output was about 135 million, and each library contained about 1.5 +/- 0.3 million reads.

Germline V CDR1 and CDR2: MGHRA, YSYEKL. This CDR3 has 13 amino acids. Preparation of TRB cDNA libraries relied on 5' RACE carrying UMI labels. TCRdb reprocessed the 5' RACE reads; each CDR3 protein has one entry and no DNA is given. Its listing shows some 130,000 distinct CDR3 sequences. The clonotype was recovered from a human donor in good health. Some clones in this sample may be carry-over from other donors' samples. Input material: naive CXCR3- CD8+ T cells from blood. Subset here: CD45RO-CCR7+CD27+CD95- naive CD8+ T cells lacking CXCR3 (TNR3-). The rearrangement uses TRBV4-1 and TRBJ2-7; with no DNA, the TCRdb D assignment of TRBD1 cannot be verified. This CDR3 reads CASSQERGYEQYF.